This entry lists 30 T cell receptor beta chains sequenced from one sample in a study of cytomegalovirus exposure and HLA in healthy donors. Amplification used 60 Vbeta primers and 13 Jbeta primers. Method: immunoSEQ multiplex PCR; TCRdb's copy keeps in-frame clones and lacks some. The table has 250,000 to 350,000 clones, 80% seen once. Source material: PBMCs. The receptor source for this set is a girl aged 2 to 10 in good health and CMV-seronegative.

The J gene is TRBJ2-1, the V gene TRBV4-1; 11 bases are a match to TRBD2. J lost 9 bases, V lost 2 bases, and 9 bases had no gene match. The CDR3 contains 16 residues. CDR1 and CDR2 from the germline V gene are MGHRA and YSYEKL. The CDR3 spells CASSQNSGRALSEQFF. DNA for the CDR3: TGCGCCAGCAGCCAAAATAGCGGGAGGGCCCTCAGTGAGCAGTTCTTC.

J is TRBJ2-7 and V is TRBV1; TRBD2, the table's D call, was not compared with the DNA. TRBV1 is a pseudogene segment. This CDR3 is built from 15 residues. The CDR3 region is CTSTRGRGSLREQYF. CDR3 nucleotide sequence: TGCACCAGCACCCGGGGGAGGGGAAGCCTTCGCGAGCAGTACTTC.

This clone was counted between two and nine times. The CDR3: CASSLGLRQKSYGYTF. DNA of the CDR3: TGTGCCAGCAGTTTAGGCTTGAGACAGAAGTCCTATGGCTACACCTTC. The chain recombines TRBV28 with TRBJ1-2; D is possibly TRBD1 (5 bases). CDR1 and CDR2 from the germline V gene are MDHEN and SYDVKM. V gave up 2 bases and J gave up 4 bases, with 17 bases separating them. The CDR3 runs 16 residues.

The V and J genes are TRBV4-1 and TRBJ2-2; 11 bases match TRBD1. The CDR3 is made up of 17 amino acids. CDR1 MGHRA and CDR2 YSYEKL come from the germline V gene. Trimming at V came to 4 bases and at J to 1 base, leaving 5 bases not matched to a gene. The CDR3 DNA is TGCGCCAGCAGCCTCCGGACAGGGGGCAAGAACACCGGGGAGCTGTTTTTT. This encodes CASSLRTGGKNTGELFF.

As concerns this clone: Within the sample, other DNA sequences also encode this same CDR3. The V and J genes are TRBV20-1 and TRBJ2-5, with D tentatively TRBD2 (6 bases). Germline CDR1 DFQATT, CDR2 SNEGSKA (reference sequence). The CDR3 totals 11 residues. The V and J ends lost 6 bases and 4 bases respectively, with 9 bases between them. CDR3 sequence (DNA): TGCAGTGCGAGGCGGGGAGAGACCCAGTACTTC. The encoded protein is CSARRGETQYF.

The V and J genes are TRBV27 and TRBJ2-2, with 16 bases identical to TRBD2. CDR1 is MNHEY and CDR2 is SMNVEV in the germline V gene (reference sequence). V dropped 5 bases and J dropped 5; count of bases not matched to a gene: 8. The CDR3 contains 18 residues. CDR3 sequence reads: CASSPGLAGGRETGELFF. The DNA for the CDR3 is TGTGCCAGCAGTCCGGGACTAGCGGGAGGGAGGGAAACCGGGGAGCTGTTTTTT.

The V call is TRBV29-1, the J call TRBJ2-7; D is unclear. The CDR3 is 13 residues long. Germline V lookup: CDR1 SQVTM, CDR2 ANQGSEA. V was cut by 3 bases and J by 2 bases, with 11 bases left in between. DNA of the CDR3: TGCAGCGTTGAGTCAGATCTTACCTACGAGCAGTACTTC. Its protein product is CSVESDLTYEQYF.

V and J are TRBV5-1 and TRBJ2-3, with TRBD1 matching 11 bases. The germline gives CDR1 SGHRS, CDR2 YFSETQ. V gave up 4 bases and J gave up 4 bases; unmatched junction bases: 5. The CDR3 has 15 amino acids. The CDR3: CASSLGQGAPDTQYF. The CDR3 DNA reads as TGCGCCAGCAGCCTAGGACAGGGGGCTCCAGATACGCAGTATTTT.

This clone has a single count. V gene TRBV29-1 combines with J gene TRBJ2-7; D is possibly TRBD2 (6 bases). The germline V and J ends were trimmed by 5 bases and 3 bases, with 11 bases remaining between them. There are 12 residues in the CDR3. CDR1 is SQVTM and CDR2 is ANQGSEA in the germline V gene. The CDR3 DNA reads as TGCAGCGTTTTGGAGGGACTCTACGAGCAGTACTTC. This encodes CSVLEGLYEQYF.

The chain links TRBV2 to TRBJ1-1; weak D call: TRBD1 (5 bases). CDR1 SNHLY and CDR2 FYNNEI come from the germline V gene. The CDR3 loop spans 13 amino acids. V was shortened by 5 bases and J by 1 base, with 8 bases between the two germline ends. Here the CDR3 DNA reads TGTGCCAGCAGTTCGGACACGAACACTGAAGCTTTCTTT. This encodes CASSSDTNTEAFF.

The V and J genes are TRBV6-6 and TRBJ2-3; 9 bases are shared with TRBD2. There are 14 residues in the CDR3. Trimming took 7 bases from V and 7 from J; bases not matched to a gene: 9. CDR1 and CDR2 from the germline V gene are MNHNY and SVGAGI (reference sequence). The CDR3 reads CASIMREGTHTQYF. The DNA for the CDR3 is TGTGCCAGCATAATGCGGGAGGGTACTCATACGCAGTATTTT.

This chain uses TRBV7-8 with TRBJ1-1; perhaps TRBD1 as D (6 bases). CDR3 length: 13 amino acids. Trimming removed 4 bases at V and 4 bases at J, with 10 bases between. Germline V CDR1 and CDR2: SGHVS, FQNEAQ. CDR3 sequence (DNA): TGTGCCAGCAGCTCACAGGGAAGCACTGAAGCTTTCTTT. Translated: CASSSQGSTEAFF.

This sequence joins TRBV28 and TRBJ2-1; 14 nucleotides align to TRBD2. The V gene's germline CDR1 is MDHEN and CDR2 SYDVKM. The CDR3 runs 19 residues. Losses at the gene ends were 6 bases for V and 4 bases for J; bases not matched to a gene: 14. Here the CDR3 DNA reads TGTGCCAGCAGATTAAACCCGGGACTAGCGGGAGTATTGTACAATGAGCAGTTCTTC. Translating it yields CASRLNPGLAGVLYNEQFF.

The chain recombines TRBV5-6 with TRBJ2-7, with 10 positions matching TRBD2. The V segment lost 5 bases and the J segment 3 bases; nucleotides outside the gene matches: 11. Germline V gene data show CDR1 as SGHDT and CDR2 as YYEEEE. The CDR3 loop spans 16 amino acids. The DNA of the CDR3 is TGTGCCAGCAGTCCAACTAGCGGGGAGGGCGTCTACGAGCAGTACTTC. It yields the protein CASSPTSGEGVYEQYF.

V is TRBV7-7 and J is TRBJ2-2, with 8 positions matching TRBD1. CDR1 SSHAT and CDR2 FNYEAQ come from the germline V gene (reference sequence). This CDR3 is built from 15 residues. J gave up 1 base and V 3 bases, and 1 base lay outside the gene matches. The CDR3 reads CASSFGTGNTGELFF. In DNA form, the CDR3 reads TGTGCCAGCAGCTTCGGGACAGGGAACACCGGGGAGCTGTTTTTT.

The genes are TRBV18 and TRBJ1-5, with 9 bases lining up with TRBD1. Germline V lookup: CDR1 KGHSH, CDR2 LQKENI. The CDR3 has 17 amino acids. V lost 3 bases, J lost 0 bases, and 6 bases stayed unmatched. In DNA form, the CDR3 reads TGTGCCAGCTCACCCCCGACAGGGGGATATAGCAATCAGCCCCAGCATTTT. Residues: CASSPPTGGYSNQPQHF. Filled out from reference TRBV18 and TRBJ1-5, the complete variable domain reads NAGVMQNPRHLVRRRGQEARLRCSPMKGHSHVYWYRQLPEEGLKFMVYLQKENIIDESGMPKERFSAEFPKEGPSILRIQQVVRGDSAAYFCASSPPTGGYSNQPQHFGDGTRLSIL.

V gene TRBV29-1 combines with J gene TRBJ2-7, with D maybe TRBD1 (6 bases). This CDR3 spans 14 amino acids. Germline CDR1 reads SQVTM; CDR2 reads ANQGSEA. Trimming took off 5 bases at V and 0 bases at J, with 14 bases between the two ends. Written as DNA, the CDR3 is TGCAGCGTTACAGGGTTTCGGCACTCCTACGAGCAGTACTTC. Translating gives CSVTGFRHSYEQYF.

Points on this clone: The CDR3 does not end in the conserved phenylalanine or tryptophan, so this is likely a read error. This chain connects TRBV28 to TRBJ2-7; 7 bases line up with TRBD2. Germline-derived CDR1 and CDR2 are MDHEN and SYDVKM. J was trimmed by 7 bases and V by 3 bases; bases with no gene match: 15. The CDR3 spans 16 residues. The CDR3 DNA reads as TGTGCCAGCAGTTTGCCCCACGGGGGGTTATTAAGAGAGCAGTACCTC. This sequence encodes CASSLPHGGLLREQYL.

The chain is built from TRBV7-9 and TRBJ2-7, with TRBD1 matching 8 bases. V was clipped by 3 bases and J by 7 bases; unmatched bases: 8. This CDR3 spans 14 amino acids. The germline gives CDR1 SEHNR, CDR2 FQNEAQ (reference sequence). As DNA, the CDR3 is TGTGCCAGCAGCTTGGGGGGACAGGCCGTAGAGCAGTACTTC. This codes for CASSLGGQAVEQYF.

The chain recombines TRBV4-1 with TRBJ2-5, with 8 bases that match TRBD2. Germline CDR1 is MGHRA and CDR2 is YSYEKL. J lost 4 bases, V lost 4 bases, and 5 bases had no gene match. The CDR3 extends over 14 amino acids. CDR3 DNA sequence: TGCGCCAGCAGCCCTCGGGAGGGACGAGAGACCCAGTACTTC. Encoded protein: CASSPREGRETQYF.

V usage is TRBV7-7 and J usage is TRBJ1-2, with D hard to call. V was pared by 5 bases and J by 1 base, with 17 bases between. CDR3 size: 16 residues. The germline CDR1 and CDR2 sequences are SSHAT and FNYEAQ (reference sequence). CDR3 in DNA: TGTGCCAGCAGCGCCTTACAAAGGCGACTTAACTATGGCTACACCTTC. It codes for CASSALQRRLNYGYTF.

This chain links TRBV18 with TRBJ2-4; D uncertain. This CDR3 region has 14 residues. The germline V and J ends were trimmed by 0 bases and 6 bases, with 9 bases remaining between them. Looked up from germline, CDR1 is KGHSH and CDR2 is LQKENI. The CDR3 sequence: CASSPPATGNIQYF. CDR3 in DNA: TGTGCCAGCTCACCACCCGCCACCGGAAACATTCAGTACTTC.

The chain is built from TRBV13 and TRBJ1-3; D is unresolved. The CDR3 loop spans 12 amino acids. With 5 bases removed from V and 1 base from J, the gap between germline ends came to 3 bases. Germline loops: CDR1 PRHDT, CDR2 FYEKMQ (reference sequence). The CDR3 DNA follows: TGTGCCAGCAGCCCGTCTGGAAACACCATATATTTT. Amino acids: CASSPSGNTIYF.

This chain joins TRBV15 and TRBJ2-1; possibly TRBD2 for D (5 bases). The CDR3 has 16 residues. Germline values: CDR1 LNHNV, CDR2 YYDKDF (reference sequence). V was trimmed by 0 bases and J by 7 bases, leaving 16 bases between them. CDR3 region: CATSRDPAGVGNEQFF. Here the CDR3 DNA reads TGTGCCACCAGCAGAGACCCCGCGGGCGTGGGGAATGAGCAGTTCTTC.

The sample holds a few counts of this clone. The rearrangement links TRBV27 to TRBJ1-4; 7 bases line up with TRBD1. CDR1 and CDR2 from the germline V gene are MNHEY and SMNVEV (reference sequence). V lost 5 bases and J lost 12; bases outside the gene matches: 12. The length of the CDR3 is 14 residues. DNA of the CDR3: TGTGCCAGCAGTAGCCGGGACAGTCATCTGGAACTGTTTTTT. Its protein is CASSSRDSHLELFF.

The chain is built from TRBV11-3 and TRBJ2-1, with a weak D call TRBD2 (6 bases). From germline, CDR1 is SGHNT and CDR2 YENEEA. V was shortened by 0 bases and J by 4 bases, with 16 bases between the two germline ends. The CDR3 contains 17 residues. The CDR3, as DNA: TGTGCCAGCAGCTTAGAATTGCTAGCGCGAATATACAATGAGCAGTTCTTC. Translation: CASSLELLARIYNEQFF. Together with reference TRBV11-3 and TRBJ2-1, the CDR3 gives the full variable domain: EAGVVQSPRYKIIEKKQPVAFWCNPISGHNTLYWYLQNLGQGPELLIRYENEEAVDDSQLPKDRFSAERLKGVDSTLKIQPAELGDSAVYLCASSLELLARIYNEQFFGPGTRLTVL.

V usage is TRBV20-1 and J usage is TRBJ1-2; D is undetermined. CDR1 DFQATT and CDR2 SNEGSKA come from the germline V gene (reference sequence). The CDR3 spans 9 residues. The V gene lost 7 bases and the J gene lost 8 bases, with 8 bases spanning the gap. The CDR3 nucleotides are TGCAGTGTGAACTTCGGCTACACCTTC. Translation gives CSVNFGYTF.

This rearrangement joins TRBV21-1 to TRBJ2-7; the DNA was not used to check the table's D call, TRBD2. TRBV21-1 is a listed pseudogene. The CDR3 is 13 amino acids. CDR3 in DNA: TGTGCCAGCAGCAGGCTAGCCGAATACGAGCAGTACTTC. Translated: CASSRLAEYEQYF.

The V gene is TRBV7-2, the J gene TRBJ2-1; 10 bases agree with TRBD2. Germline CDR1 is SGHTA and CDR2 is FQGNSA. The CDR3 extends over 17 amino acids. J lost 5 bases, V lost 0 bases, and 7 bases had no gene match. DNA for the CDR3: TGTGCCAGCAGCTTAGCTATTACTAGCGGGGCTAACAATGAGCAGTTCTTC. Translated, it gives CASSLAITSGANNEQFF.

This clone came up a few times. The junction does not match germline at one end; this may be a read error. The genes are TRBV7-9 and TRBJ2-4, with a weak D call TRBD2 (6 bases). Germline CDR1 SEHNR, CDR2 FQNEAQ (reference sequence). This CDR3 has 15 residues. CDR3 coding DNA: TGTTCCAGCAGCTTAGGATGGGGGGACAAAAACATTCAGTACTTC. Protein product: CSSSLGWGDKNIQYF.